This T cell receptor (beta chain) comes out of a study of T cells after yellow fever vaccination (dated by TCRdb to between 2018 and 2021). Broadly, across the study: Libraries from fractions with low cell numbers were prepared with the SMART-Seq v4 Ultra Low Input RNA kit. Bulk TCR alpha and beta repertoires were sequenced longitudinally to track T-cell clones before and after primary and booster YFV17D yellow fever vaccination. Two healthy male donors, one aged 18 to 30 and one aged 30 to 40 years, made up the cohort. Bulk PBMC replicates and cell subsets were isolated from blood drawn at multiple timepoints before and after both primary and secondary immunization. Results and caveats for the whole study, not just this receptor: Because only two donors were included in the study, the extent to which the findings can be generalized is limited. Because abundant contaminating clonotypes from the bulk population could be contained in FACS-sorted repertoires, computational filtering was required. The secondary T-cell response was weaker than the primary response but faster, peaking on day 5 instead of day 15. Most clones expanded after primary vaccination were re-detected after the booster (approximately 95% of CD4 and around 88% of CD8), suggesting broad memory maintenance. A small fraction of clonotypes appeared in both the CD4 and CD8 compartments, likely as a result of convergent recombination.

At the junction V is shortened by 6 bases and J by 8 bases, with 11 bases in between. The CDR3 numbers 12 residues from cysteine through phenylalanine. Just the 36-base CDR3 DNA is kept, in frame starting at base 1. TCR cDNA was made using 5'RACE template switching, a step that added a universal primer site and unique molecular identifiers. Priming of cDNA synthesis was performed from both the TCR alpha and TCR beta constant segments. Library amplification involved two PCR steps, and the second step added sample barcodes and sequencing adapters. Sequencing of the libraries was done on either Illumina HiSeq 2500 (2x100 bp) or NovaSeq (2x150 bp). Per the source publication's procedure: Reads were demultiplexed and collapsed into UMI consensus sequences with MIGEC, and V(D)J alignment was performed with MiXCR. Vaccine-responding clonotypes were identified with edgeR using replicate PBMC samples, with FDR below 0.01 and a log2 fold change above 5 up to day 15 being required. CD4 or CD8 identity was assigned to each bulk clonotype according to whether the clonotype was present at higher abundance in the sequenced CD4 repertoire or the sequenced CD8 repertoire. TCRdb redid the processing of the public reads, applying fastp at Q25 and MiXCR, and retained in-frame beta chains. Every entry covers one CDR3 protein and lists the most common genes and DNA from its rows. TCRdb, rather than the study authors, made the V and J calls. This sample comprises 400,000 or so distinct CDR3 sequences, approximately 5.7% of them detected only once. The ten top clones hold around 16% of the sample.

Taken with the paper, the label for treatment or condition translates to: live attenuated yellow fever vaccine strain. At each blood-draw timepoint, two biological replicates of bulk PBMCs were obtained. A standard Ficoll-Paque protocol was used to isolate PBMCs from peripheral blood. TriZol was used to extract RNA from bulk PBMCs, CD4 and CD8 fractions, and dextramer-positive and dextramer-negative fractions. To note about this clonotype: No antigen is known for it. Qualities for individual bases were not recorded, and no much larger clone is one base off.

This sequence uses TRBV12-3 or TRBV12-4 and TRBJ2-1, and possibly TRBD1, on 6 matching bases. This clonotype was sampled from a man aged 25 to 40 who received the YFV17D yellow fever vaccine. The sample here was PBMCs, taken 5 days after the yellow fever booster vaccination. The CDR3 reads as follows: CASRGAPDEQFF. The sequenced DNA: TGTGCCAGCAGGGGGGCTCCCGATGAGCAGTTCTTC.